The 18 T cell receptor beta chains presented below share a single source sample, sequenced in a study of T cell repertoires in cytomegalovirus infection. TCRdb redid the calling of the reads with MiXCR, one entry per CDR3 protein. The sample has 900,000 to 950,000 distinct CDR3 sequences, less than 40% seen once; the top ten hold roughly 13%. Their antigens remain unidentified. The sample consisted of cultured CD8+ T cells from PBMCs, taken from culture after CMV antigen stimulation. These receptors were taken from a human donor in good health (CMV status not recorded). Some clones in this sample may be carry-over from other donors' samples.

This clonotype was detected ten times or more. V gene TRBV19 combines with J gene TRBJ2-3; TRBD2 might be the D (5 bases). Germline assignment: CDR1 LNHDA and CDR2 SQIVND (reference sequence). V lost 9 bases and J 5 bases, leaving 12 bases between the germline ends. The CDR3 length is 12 residues. The CDR3 sequence: CASSPEGDTQYF. DNA of the CDR3: TGTGCCAGCAGCCCAGAGGGAGATACGCAGTATTTT.

This clonotype was detected only a few times. V is TRBV4-1 and J is TRBJ1-1; D remains ambiguous. Trimming took 2 bases from V and 2 from J, leaving 12 bases between them. This CDR3 is 15 amino acids long. Per germline, CDR1 MGHRA and CDR2 YSYEKL. This CDR3 reads CASSQFDADNTEAFF. The CDR3 coding sequence is TGCGCCAGCAGCCAATTTGATGCAGACAACACTGAAGCTTTCTTT.

This clonotype was detected ten times or more. This chain joins TRBV7-2 and TRBJ2-2; D gene uncertain. Trimming removed 4 bases at V and 0 bases at J, with 9 bases between. CDR3 length equals 15 residues. Germline lookup yields CDR1 SGHTA and CDR2 FQGNSA. The CDR3 DNA follows: TGTGCCAGCAGCTCCAGCCCTCCGAACACCGGGGAGCTGTTTTTT. As protein: CASSSSPPNTGELFF.

This clonotype has just a few counts. The J gene is TRBJ1-5, the V gene TRBV4-1; a possible D gene is TRBD1 (6 bases). V was pared by 0 bases and J by 6 bases, with 12 bases between. Germline CDR1 reads MGHRA; CDR2 reads YSYEKL. The CDR3 length is 15 residues. Here the CDR3 reads CASSQDRTAGQPQHF. The CDR3 coding sequence is TGCGCCAGCAGCCAAGACCGGACAGCCGGTCAGCCCCAGCATTTT.

The chain joins TRBV27 to TRBJ1-3; a possible D gene is TRBD1 (6 bases). V lost 0 bases, J lost 2 bases, and 11 bases lay in between. The CDR3 covers 16 residues. The germline CDR1 and CDR2 sequences are MNHEY and SMNVEV (reference sequence). The CDR3, as DNA: TGTGCCAGCAGTTTATCGGCAGGGGATGCTGGAAACACCATATATTTT. The encoded protein is CASSLSAGDAGNTIYF.

This clonotype was counted a few times. The chain joins TRBV7-9 to TRBJ2-1; TRBD2 agrees at 7 bases. V lost 5 bases to trimming and J lost 0 bases; unmatched junction nucleotides: 16. The V gene's germline CDR1 is SEHNR and CDR2 FQNEAQ (reference sequence). The CDR3 covers 19 residues. In DNA form, the CDR3 reads TGTGCCAGCAGCGTATCTGCCGGGCTAGCGGCCAGCTCCTACAATGAGCAGTTCTTC. Translating it yields CASSVSAGLAASSYNEQFF.

This clonotype has just a few counts. This chain uses TRBV7-9 with TRBJ2-7; D not resolved. Germline loops: CDR1 SEHNR, CDR2 FQNEAQ (reference sequence). Trimming removed 5 bases from V and 7 bases from J, with 12 bases in between. The CDR3 is 12 residues long. The CDR3, as DNA: TGTGCCAGCAGCCGCGACCTTCGAGAGCAGTACGTC. Its protein is CASSRDLREQYV.

The chain links TRBV7-2 to TRBJ2-3; perhaps TRBD1 as D (6 bases). Germline CDR1 and CDR2: SGHTA and FQGNSA. V was clipped by 2 bases and J by 4 bases, with 16 bases between them. The CDR3 loop spans 16 amino acids. The CDR3 DNA is TGTGCCAGCAGCTTATTCGGGAACACAGGGTCAGATACGCAGTATTTT. Residues: CASSLFGNTGSDTQYF.

The sample holds many counts of this clonotype. The chain has TRBV7-8 and TRBJ1-5; D is possibly TRBD1 (5 bases). The V end lost 6 bases, the J end lost 2 bases, and 20 bases lay between the germline ends. CDR3 size: 17 residues. Germline CDR1 reads SGHVS; CDR2 reads FQNEAQ. CDR3 protein: CASRGGVAELGNQPQHF. CDR3 nucleotide sequence: TGTGCCAGCAGGGGGGGGGTGGCGGAGTTGGGCAATCAGCCCCAGCATTTT.

This clonotype was detected a few times. The rearrangement uses TRBV2 and TRBJ1-2; weak D call: TRBD1 (5 bases). Per the germline V gene, CDR1 is SNHLY and CDR2 is FYNNEI. CDR3 length: 13 amino acids. Trimming removed 10 bases at V and 3 bases at J, with 15 bases between. The CDR3 DNA is TGTGCCAACCTAGGGGACCGAGACTATGGCTACACCTTC. Amino acid sequence: CANLGDRDYGYTF.

This clonotype was recorded a few times. This chain links TRBV19 with TRBJ2-2, with 9 bases that match TRBD2. Germline values: CDR1 LNHDA, CDR2 SQIVND (reference sequence). CDR3 length equals 15 residues. The CDR3 nucleotides are TGTGCGGTCGAAGCGGGGGGCCCTTTTACCGGGGAGCTGTTTTTT. Protein product: CAVEAGGPFTGELFF.

This clonotype was recorded many times. This chain connects TRBV6-6 to TRBJ1-5; D remains ambiguous. The V and J ends lost 0 bases and 3 bases respectively, with 3 bases between them. Germline assignment: CDR1 MNHNY and CDR2 SVGAGI (reference sequence). The CDR3 runs 13 residues. CDR3 nucleotides: TGTGCCAGCAGTTACTCCCTCAATCAGCCCCAGCATTTT. Its translation: CASSYSLNQPQHF.

This clonotype has only a few counts. The rearrangement links TRBV2 to TRBJ2-7, with D perhaps matching TRBD2 (5 bases). The CDR3 has 12 residues. V was shortened by 6 bases and J by 3 bases, with 9 bases between the two germline ends. Germline loops: CDR1 SNHLY, CDR2 FYNNEI. Written as DNA, the CDR3 is TGTGCCAGCAGGGGGAGCTACTACGAGCAGTACTTC. This translates into CASRGSYYEQYF.

The V call is TRBV28, the J call TRBJ2-5, with TRBD2 matching over 12 bases. Per the germline V gene, CDR1 is MDHEN and CDR2 is SYDVKM. J gave up 1 base and V 3 bases, and 9 bases lay outside the gene matches. The CDR3 has 18 amino acids. CDR3 region: CASSLTIRTSGVQETQYF. The CDR3 DNA reads TGTGCCAGCAGTTTGACTATCCGGACTAGCGGGGTCCAAGAGACCCAGTACTTC.

The chain has TRBV20-1 and TRBJ2-7; D not certain. The CDR3 has 14 amino acids. Germline V CDR1 and CDR2: DFQATT, SNEGSKA (reference sequence). Trimming stripped 1 base from V and 3 bases from J, with 13 bases between. CDR3 in amino acids: CSARALGFVYEQYV. In DNA, the CDR3 is TGCAGTGCTAGAGCCTTGGGTTTTGTCTACGAGCAGTACGTC.

The rearrangement uses TRBV27 and TRBJ1-1; D not certain. Per germline, CDR1 MNHEY and CDR2 SMNVEV (reference sequence). Trimming pared 2 bases from V and 1 base from J, leaving 11 bases between. The CDR3 runs to 15 residues. CDR3 protein: CASSLHDARNTEAFF. The CDR3 nucleotides read TGTGCCAGCAGTTTACACGATGCCAGGAACACTGAAGCTTTCTTT.

The chain is built from TRBV7-9 and TRBJ2-7, with D possibly TRBD1 on 5 matching bases. Deletions cut 4 bases from V and 2 bases from J, with 12 bases between. CDR1 and CDR2 from the germline V gene are SEHNR and FQNEAQ (reference sequence). The CDR3 consists of 14 residues. The DNA for the CDR3 is TGTGCCAGCAGCTCTACAGGACGCCCCTACGAGCAGTACGTC. It is translated as CASSSTGRPYEQYV.

The sample holds a few counts of this clonotype. The chain links TRBV7-3 to TRBJ2-3; 8 bases are a match to TRBD1. The germline V gene encodes CDR1 SGHTA and CDR2 FQGTGA. The CDR3 extends over 14 amino acids. V shed 3 bases and J 5 bases; nucleotides not matched to a gene: 4. CDR3 region: CASSFGQGLDTQYF. The CDR3 DNA reads as TGTGCCAGCAGCTTCGGACAGGGTCTAGATACGCAGTATTTT.